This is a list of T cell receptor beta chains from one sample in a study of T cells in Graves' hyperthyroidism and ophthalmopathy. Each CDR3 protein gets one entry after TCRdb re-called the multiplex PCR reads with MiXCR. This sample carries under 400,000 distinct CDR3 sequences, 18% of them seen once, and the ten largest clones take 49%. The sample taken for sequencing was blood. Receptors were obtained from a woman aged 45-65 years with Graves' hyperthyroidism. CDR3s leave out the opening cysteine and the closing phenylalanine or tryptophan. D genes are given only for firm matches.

ASRLSRGQGYEQY TRBD1 TRBJ2-7 TRBV6-1
SARDPVGQEGYT TRBD1 TRBJ1-2 TRBV20-1
ASSSVATNEKLF . TRBJ1-4 TRBV6-1
ASSWGLAGDEQY TRBD2 TRBJ2-7 TRBV7-2
ASSFPIGGGFYGYT . TRBJ1-2 TRBV11-2
ASSLGNGDTQY . TRBJ2-3 TRBV5-1
ASSLGQYIQY . TRBJ2-4 TRBV7-9
SARTVPGTGGWGQY TRBD1 TRBJ2-7 TRBV20-1
ASSRTNNYGHT . TRBJ1-2 TRBV6-2/TRBV6-3
ASSQLALGSEAF . TRBJ1-1 TRBV3-1
ASSLLRPGPTDTQY . TRBJ2-3 TRBV3-1
ASRTAGRETDTQY . TRBJ2-3 TRBV6-1
ASSLSGTVMNTEAF TRBD1 TRBJ1-1 TRBV5-6
ASSHGGTGGEAF TRBD1 TRBJ1-1 TRBV3-1
ASSPPSGGANTQY TRBD2 TRBJ2-3 TRBV18
ASSERPLLDEQF . TRBJ2-1 TRBV27
SAVPGGPKNEQY . TRBJ2-7 TRBV20-1
SASDSYYEQY . TRBJ2-7 TRBV20-1
SARDMRGWNTEAF . TRBJ1-1 TRBV20-1
ASSTLLAGLYEQY TRBD2 TRBJ2-7 TRBV28
ASSSTGDSYEQY TRBD1 TRBJ2-7 TRBV7-9
ASSLSDSDTQY . TRBJ2-3 TRBV11-3
ASRPWGARKDTQY . TRBJ2-3 TRBV12-3/TRBV12-4
ASNRDTYEQY . TRBJ2-7 TRBV25-1
ASSPTREPLAF . TRBJ1-1 TRBV28
ASSQAGLAGGYNEQF TRBD2 TRBJ2-1 TRBV3-1
SAAGEDYGYT . TRBJ1-2 TRBV20-1
ASSPTSGRASEQY TRBD2 TRBJ2-7 TRBV18
SVAGQGSYEQY . TRBJ2-7 TRBV29-1
ASSFPSWATGSEQF . TRBJ2-1 TRBV7-3
ASRRSDRRATNEKLF . TRBJ1-4 TRBV7-9
SALDRGGVDTIY TRBD1 TRBJ1-3 TRBV20-1
ASSPRDRAIHSSTDTQY TRBD1 TRBJ2-3 TRBV27
ASSPPGASLNIQY . TRBJ2-4 TRBV3-1
AISDTGVGGQPQH TRBD1 TRBJ1-5 TRBV10-3
ASSPPTDNQPQH . TRBJ1-5 TRBV18
ASSAYTPNQPQH . TRBJ1-5 TRBV6-1
ASSVFPAGQDTQY TRBD2 TRBJ2-3 TRBV9
ASSLFSGSTDTQY . TRBJ2-3 TRBV12-3/TRBV12-4
ASSLSRRNSPLH . TRBJ1-6 TRBV5-8
ASSLGQGLRNEQF TRBD1 TRBJ2-1 TRBV7-8
AISDLGTVNYGYT . TRBJ1-2 TRBV10-3